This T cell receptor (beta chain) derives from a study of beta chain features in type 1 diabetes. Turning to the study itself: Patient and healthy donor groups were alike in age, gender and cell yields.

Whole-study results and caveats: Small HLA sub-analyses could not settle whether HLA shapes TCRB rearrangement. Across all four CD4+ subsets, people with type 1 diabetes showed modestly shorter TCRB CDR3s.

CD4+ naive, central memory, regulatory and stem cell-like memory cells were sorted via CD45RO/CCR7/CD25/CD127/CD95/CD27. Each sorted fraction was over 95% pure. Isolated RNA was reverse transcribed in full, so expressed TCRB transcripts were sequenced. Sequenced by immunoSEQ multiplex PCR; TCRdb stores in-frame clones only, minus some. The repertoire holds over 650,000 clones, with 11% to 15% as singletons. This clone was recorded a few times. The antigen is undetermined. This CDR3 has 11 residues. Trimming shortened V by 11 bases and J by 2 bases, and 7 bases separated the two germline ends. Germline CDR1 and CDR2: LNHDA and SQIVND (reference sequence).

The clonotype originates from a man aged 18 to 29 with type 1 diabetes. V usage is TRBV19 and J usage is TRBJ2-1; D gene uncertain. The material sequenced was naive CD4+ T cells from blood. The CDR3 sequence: CAPRTYNEQFF. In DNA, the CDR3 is TGTGCCCCGAGGACCTACAATGAGCAGTTCTTC.